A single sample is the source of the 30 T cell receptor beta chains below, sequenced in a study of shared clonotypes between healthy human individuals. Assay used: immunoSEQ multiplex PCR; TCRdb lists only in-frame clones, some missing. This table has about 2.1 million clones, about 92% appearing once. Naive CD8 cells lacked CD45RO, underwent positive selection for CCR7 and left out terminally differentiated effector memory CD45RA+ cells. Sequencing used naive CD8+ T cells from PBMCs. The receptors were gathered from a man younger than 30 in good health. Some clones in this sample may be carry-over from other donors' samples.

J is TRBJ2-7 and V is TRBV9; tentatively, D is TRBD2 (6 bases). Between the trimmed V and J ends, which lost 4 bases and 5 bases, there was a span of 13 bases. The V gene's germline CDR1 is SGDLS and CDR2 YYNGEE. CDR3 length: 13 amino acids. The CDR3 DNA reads TGTGCCAGCAGCATTGCGTGGGGGGACGAGCAGTACTTC. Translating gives CASSIAWGDEQYF.

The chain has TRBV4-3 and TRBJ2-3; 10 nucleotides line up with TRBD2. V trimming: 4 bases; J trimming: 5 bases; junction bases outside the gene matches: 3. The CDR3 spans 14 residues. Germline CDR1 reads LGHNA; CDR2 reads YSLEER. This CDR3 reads CASSPAGGRDTQYF. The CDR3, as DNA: TGCGCCAGCAGCCCAGCGGGAGGGAGAGATACGCAGTATTTT.

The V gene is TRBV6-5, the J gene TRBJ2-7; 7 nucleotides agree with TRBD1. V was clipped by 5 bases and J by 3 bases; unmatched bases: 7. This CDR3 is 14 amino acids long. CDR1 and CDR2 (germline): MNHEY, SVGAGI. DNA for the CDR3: TGTGCCAGCAGTCCCGGACAGGCCAACTACGAGCAGTACTTC. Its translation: CASSPGQANYEQYF.

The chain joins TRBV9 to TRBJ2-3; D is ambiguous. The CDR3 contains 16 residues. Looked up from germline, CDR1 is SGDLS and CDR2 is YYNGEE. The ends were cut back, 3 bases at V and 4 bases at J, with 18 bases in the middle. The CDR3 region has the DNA TGTGCCAGCAGCGCGGCTCGGCTTAGGCTTGCAGATACGCAGTATTTT. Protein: CASSAARLRLADTQYF.

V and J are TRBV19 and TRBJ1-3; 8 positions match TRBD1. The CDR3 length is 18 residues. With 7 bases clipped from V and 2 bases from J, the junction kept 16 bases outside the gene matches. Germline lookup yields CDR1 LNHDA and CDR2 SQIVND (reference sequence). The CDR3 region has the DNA TGTGCCAGTATTCGAAACCGGGACAGGCGATACCCTGGAAACACCATATATTTT. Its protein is CASIRNRDRRYPGNTIYF.

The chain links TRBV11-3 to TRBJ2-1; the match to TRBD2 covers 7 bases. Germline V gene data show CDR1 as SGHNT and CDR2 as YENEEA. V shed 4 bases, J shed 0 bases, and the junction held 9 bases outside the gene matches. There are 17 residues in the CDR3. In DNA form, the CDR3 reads TGTGCCAGCAGCTCCCGGGGGGACCCGAGCTCCTACAATGAGCAGTTCTTC. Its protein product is CASSSRGDPSSYNEQFF.

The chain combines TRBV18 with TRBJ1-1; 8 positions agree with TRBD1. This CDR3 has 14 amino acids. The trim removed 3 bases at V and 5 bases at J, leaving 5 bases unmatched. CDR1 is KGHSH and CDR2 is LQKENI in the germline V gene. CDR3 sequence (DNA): TGTGCCAGCTCACCCGAGGACAGGGATACTGAAGCTTTCTTT. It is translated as CASSPEDRDTEAFF.

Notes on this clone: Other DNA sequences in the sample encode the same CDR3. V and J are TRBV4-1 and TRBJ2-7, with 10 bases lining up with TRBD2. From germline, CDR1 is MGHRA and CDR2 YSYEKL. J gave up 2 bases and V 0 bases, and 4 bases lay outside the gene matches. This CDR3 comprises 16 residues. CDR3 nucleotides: TGCGCCAGCAGCCAAGATAGGCTAGCGGGAGCCTACGAGCAGTACTTC. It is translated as CASSQDRLAGAYEQYF.

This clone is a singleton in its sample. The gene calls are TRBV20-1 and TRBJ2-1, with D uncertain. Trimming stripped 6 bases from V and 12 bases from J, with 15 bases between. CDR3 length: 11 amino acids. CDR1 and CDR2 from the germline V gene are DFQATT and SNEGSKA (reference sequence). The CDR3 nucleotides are TGCAGTGCACCAATTCGACCGGGGCAGTTCTTC. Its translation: CSAPIRPGQFF.

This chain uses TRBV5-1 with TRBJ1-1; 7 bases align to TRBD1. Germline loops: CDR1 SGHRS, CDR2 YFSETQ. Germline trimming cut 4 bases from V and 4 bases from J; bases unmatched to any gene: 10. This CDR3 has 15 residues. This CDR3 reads CASSPLDRAGTEAFF. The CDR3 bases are TGCGCCAGCAGCCCGCTCGACAGGGCTGGCACTGAAGCTTTCTTT.

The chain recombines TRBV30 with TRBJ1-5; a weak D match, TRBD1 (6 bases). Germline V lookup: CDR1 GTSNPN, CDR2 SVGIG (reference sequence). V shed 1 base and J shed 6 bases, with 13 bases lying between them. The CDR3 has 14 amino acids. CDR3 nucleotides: TGTGCCTGGAGTGACCGTATAGGGGGTCAGCCCCAGCATTTT. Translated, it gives CAWSDRIGGQPQHF.

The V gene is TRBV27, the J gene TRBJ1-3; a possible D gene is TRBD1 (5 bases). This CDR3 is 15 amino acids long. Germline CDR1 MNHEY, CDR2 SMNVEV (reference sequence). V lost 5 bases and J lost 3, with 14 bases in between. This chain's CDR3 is CASSGGSGSGNTIYF. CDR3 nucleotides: TGTGCCAGCAGTGGGGGGTCGGGGAGTGGAAACACCATATATTTT.

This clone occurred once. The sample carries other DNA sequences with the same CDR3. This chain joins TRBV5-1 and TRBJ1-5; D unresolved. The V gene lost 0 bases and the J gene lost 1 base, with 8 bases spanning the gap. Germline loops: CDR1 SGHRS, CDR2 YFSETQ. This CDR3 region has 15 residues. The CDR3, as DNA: TGCGCCAGCAGCTTGGGAGAATTCAGCAATCAGCCCCAGCATTTT. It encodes CASSLGEFSNQPQHF.

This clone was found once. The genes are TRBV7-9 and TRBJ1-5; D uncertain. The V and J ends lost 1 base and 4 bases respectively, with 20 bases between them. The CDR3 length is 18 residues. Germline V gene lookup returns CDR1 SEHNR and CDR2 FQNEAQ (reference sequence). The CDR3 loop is CASSLDINGSLINQPQHF. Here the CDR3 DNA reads TGTGCCAGCAGCTTAGATATTAACGGGTCGCTAATAAATCAGCCCCAGCATTTT.

CDR3 DNA sequence: TGTGCCAGCAGCTCACCCGGGACAGGGTTAACAGATACGCAGTATTTT. It codes for CASSSPGTGLTDTQYF. J is TRBJ2-3 and V is TRBV13; 9 bases fit TRBD1. CDR3 size: 16 residues. Germline V gives CDR1 PRHDT, CDR2 FYEKMQ (reference sequence). The V segment lost 4 bases and the J segment 3 bases; nucleotides outside the gene matches: 8.

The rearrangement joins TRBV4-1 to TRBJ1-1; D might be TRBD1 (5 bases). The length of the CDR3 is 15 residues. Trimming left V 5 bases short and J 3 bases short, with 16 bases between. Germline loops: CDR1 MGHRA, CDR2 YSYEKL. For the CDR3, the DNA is TGCGCCAGCAGCACCCGGATTAGGGGCGACACTGAAGCTTTCTTT. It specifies CASSTRIRGDTEAFF.

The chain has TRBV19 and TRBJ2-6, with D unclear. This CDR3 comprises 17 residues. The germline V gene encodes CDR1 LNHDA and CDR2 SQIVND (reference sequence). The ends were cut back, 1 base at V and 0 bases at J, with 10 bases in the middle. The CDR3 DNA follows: TGTGCCAGTAGTATAGGTGCGTTTCCCTCTGGGGCCAACGTCCTGACTTTC. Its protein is CASSIGAFPSGANVLTF.

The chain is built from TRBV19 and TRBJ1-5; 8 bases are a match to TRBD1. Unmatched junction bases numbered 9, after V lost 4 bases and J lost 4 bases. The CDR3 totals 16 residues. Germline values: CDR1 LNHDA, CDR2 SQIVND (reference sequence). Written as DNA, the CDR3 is TGTGCCAGTAGTACCTGGACAGGGATTGGAAATCAGCCCCAGCATTTT. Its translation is CASSTWTGIGNQPQHF. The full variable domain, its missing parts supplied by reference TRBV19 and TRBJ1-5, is DGGITQSPKYLFRKEGQNVTLSCEQNLNHDAMYWYRQDPGQGLRLIYYSQIVNDFQKGDIAEGYSVSREKKESFPLTVTSAQKNPTAFYLCASSTWTGIGNQPQHFGDGTRLSIL.

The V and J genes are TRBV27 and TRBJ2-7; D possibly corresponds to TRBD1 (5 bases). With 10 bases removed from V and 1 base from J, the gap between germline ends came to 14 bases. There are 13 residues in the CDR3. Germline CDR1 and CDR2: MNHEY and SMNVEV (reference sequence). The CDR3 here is CAIARAGSYEQYF. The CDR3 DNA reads TGTGCCATAGCAAGGGCAGGGTCCTACGAGCAGTACTTC.

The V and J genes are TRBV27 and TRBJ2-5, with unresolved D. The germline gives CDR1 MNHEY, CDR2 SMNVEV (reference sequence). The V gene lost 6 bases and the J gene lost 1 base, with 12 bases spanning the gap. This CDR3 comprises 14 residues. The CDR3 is CASSRQPIQETQYF. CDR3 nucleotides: TGTGCCAGCAGCCGTCAGCCCATCCAAGAGACCCAGTACTTC.

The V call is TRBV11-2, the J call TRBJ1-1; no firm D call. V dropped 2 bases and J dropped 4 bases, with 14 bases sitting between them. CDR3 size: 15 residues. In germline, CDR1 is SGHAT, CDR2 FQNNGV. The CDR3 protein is CASSLFPELGTEAFF. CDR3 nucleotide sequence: TGTGCCAGCAGCTTATTCCCGGAGCTTGGCACTGAAGCTTTCTTT.

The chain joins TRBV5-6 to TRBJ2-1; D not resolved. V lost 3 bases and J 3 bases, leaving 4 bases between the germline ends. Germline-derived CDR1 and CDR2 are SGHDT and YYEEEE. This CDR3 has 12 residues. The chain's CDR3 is CASSSGYNEQFF. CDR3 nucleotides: TGTGCCAGCAGCTCCGGCTACAATGAGCAGTTCTTC.

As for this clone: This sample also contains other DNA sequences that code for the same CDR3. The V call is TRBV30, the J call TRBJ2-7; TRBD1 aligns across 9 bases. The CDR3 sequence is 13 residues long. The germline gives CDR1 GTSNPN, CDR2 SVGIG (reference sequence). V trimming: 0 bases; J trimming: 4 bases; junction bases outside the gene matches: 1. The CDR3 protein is CAWSVGQGYEQYF. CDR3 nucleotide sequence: TGTGCCTGGAGTGTGGGACAGGGATACGAGCAGTACTTC.

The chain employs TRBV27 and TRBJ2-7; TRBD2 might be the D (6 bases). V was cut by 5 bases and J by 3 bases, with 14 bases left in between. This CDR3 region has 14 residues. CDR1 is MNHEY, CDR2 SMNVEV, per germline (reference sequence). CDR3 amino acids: CASSLSRLVYEQYF. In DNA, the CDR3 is TGTGCCAGCAGTCTCTCAAGACTAGTCTACGAGCAGTACTTC.

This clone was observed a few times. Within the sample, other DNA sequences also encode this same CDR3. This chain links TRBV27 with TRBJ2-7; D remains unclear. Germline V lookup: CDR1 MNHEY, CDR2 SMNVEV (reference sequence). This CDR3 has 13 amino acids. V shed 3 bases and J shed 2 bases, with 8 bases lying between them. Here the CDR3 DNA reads TGTGCCAGCAGTTTTGGGGAAACCTACGAGCAGTACTTC. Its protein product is CASSFGETYEQYF.

The CDR3 region has the DNA TGTGCCAGCAGTATCGACAGGGGGCCCACAGATACGCAGTATTTT. This codes for CASSIDRGPTDTQYF. V is TRBV7-7 and J is TRBJ2-3; 10 nucleotides agree with TRBD1. V was pared by 6 bases and J by 2 bases, with 5 bases of the junction left unmatched. Germline V gene sequence: CDR1 SSHAT, CDR2 FNYEAQ (reference sequence). The CDR3 runs to 15 residues.

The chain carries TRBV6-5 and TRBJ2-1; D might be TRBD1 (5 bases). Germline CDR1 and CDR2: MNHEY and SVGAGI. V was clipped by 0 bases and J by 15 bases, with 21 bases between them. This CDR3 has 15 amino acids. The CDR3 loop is CASSYSKGLTRPLFF. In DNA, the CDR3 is TGTGCCAGCAGTTACTCGAAGGGGCTAACCCGCCCCCTGTTCTTC.

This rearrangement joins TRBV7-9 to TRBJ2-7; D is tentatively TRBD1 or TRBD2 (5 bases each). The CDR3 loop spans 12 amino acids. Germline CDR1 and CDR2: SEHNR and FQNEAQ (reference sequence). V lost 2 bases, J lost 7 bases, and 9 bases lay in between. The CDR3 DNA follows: TGTGCCAGCAGCTTACATTGGGGGGAGCAGTACTTC. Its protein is CASSLHWGEQYF. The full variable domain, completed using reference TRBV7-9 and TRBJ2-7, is DTGVSQNPRHKITKRGQNVTFRCDPISEHNRLYWYRQTLGQGPEFLTYFQNEAQLEKSRLLSDRFSAERPKGSFSTLEIQRTEQGDSAMYLCASSLHWGEQYFGPGTRLTVT.

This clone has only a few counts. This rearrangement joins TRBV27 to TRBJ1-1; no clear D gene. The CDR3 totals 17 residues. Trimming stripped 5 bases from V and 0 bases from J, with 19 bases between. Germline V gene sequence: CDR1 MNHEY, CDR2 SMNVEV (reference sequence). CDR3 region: CASSILPGQGMNTEAFF. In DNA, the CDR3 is TGTGCCAGCAGTATACTACCGGGCCAAGGGATGAACACTGAAGCTTTCTTT.

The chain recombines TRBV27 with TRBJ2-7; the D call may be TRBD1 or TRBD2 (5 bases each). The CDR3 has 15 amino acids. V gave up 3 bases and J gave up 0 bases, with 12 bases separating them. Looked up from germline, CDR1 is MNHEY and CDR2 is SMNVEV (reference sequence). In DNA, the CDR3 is TGTGCCAGCAGTTTGGGGACCGTGAGCTCCTACGAGCAGTACTTC. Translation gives CASSLGTVSSYEQYF.